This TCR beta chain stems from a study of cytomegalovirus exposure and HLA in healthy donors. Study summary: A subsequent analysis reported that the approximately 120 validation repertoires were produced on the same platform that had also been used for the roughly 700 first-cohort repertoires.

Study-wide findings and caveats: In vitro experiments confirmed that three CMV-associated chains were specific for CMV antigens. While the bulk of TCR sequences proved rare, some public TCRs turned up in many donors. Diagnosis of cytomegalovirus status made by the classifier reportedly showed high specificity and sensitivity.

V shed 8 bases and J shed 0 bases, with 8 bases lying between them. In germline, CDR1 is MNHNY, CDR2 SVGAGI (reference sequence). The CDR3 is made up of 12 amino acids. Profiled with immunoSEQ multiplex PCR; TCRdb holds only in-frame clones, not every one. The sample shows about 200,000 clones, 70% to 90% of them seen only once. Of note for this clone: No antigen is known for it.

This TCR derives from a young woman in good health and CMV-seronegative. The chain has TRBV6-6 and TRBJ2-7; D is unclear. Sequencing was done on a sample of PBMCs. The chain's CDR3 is CASSTTSYEQYF. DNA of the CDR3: TGTGCCAGCTCCACAACCTCCTACGAGCAGTACTTC.